Described below is a single T cell receptor (beta chain) sequence and its context. Its antigen remains unidentified. The table came from immunoSEQ multiplex PCR; TCRdb's copy has only in-frame clones and leaves some out. The sample has over 3,500 clones; 85% to 95% are singletons. The sample originates from a study of T cells in localized non-small cell lung cancer. Study results and caveats: A single tumor region was sequenced, leaving heterogeneity possible. Uninvolved adjacent lung showed peak T cell clonality, exceeding tumor. In adjacent lung appeared a median approximately 57 of the top 100 tumor clones.

Sequencing used peripheral blood, obtained before any cancer treatment. The source of this sequence is a woman between 35 and 70 years old with stage I lung adenocarcinoma.

DNA of the CDR3: TGTGCCACCAGCAGAGATGGTGGGGGAGGGGGTACGCAGTATTTT. This gives the protein CATSRDGGGGGTQYF. The rearrangement links TRBV15 to TRBJ2-3, with a weak D call TRBD2 (7 bases). Germline V CDR1 and CDR2: LNHNV, YYDKDF (reference sequence). This CDR3 contains 15 residues. The V gene lost 0 bases and the J gene lost 8 bases, with 15 bases spanning the gap. The full variable domain, completed using reference TRBV15 and TRBJ2-3, is DAMVIQNPRYQVTQFGKPVTLSCSQTLNHNVMYWYQQKSSQAPKLLFHYYDKDFNNEADTPDNFQSRRPNTSFCFLDIRSPGLGDTAMYLCATSRDGGGGGTQYFGPGTRLTVL.